These T cell receptor beta chains were read from a single sample in a study of CD8 T cell repertoires and HIV-1 epitope variants. No antigen has been assigned to these receptors. Assay: immunoSEQ multiplex PCR; the TCRdb copy retains only in-frame clones and omits some. The sample shows 5,200 or so clones, approximately 71% of them seen only once. Sample: cultured CD8+ T cells derived from PBMCs. All receptors come from a male donor with HIV. The CDR3 runs from the conserved cysteine through the conserved F or W.

V gene	J gene	CDR3 protein
TRBV16	TRBJ2-7	CASSPMRGSSYEQYF
TRBV5-6	TRBJ1-6	CASSLDDSPLHF
TRBV19	TRBJ2-1	CASTMGGSTYNEQFF
TRBV4-3	TRBJ2-3	CASSQEPQQGRVGDTQYF
TRBV15	TRBJ2-3	CATSSTSGGADTQYF
TRBV5-1	TRBJ2-1	CASSSSGRGGRNEQFF
TRBV4-1	TRBJ2-1	CASSQDATSGRTDEQFF
TRBV5-6	TRBJ2-7	CASSAGRAVYEQYF
TRBV7-8	TRBJ2-1	CASSLESGTYNEQFF
TRBV19	TRBJ2-1	CASSRGQGRSEQFF
TRBV5-5	TRBJ2-7	CASSFEERPGDEQYF
TRBV7-9	TRBJ2-7	CASSSLMWGGGYEQYF
TRBV11-2	TRBJ2-7	CASSLYGTGIEQYF
TRBV7-6	TRBJ1-1	CASSLGAVNTEAFF
TRBV27	TRBJ1-2	CASSATGGFGGYTF